This record looks at one T cell receptor beta chain sequence and its context. Researchers isolated at least 6 million PBMCs per sample. The data derive from a study of blood T cells in healthy people across ages. Trimming stripped 0 bases from V and 6 bases from J, with 14 bases between. Germline V gives CDR1 LNHNV, CDR2 YYDKDF (reference sequence). This CDR3 contains 16 residues. A second PCR of 7 to 11 cycles used a sample-barcoded 5' primer and a J-beta primer mix. No fewer than 2.5 million CDR3-containing paired-end reads came from each sample. TCRdb re-derived calls from the 5' RACE reads in MiXCR, one entry per CDR3 protein. The table has 1.5 million to 2 million distinct CDR3 sequences, 30% to 40% seen once.

This receptor was obtained from a human donor in good health. V gene TRBV15 combines with J gene TRBJ1-4, with no clear D. Sequencing used blood. CDR3 bases: TGTGCCACCAGCAGAGATGTGGCAAACTATTATGAAAAACTGTTTTTT. This gives the protein CATSRDVANYYEKLFF.